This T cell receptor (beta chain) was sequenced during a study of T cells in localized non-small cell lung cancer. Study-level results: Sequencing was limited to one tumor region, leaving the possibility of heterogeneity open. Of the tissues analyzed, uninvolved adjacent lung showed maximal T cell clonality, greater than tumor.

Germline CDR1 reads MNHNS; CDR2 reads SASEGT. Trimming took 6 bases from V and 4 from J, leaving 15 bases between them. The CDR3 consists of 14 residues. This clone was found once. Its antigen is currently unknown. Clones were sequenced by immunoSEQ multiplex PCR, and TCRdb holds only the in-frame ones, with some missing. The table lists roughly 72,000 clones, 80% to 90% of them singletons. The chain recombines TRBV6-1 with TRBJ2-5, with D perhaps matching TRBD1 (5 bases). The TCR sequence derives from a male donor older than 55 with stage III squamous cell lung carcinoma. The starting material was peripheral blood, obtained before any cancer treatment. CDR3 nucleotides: TGTGCCAGCAGGAAAAACTCAGGGCCAGAGACCCAGTACTTC. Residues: CASRKNSGPETQYF.